The 17 T cell receptor beta chains reported below all come from one sample, sequenced in a study of T cells in Graves' hyperthyroidism and ophthalmopathy. Amplification yielded TCR beta CDR3 regions, with RNA transcripts as the source. Initially, a first-round RT-PCR of the TCR CDR3 employed the HTBI primer set. TCRdb used MiXCR to reprocess the multiplex PCR reads, holding one entry per CDR3 protein. This table has fewer than 850,000 distinct CDR3 sequences, 17% appearing once. Material for sequencing was blood. These receptors came from a man aged 50 or older with Graves' hyperthyroidism.

This clonotype showed up just a few times. The CDR3 sequence: CASSHHRMIEQYF. The CDR3 region has the DNA TGTGCCAGCAGCCATCATCGCATGATCGAGCAGTACTTC. The chain uses TRBV27 and TRBJ2-7; D is ambiguous. The V and J ends lost 6 bases and 6 bases respectively, with 15 bases between them. The germline V gene has CDR1 MNHEY and CDR2 SMNVEV (reference sequence). This CDR3 has 13 amino acids.

The sample holds many counts of this clonotype. This rearrangement joins TRBV12-3 or TRBV12-4 to TRBJ2-3, with 16 bases lining up with TRBD2. J lost 2 bases, V lost 6 bases, and 8 bases had no gene match. The CDR3 runs to 18 residues. The chain's CDR3 is CASSRGLAGGMLTDTQYF. The CDR3 DNA sequence: TGTGCCAGCAGCAGGGGACTAGCGGGAGGGATGCTCACAGATACGCAGTATTTT.

This clonotype was counted ten times or more. V usage is TRBV28 and J usage is TRBJ2-5; D is uncertain. The germline CDR1 and CDR2 sequences are MDHEN and SYDVKM. Trimming took 3 bases from V and 4 from J, leaving 12 bases between them. The CDR3 spans 14 residues. The CDR3, as DNA: TGTGCCAGCAGTTTGCGCCTCTGGGTAGAGACCCAGTACTTC. The encoded protein is CASSLRLWVETQYF.

V is TRBV2 and J is TRBJ1-1; D gene uncertain. V lost 2 bases, J lost 0 bases, and 7 bases lay in between. Germline loops: CDR1 SNHLY, CDR2 FYNNEI. The CDR3 is 14 residues long. Written as DNA, the CDR3 is TGTGCCAGCAGTGAACCGGGGATGAACACTGAAGCTTTCTTT. Translating it yields CASSEPGMNTEAFF.

This clonotype was counted many times. This CDR3 is CASSSRLAGKETQYF. CDR3 bases: TGTGCCAGCAGTTCACGACTAGCGGGAAAGGAGACCCAGTACTTC. This chain connects TRBV28 to TRBJ2-5, with 11 bases matching TRBD2. Germline CDR1 reads MDHEN; CDR2 reads SYDVKM. V lost 4 bases and J lost 5; bases outside the gene matches: 6. The CDR3 runs to 15 residues.

This clonotype was observed a handful of times. The chain combines TRBV6-1 with TRBJ1-5, with 7 bases that match TRBD1. This CDR3 is 14 amino acids long. Trimming took 6 bases from V and 3 from J; bases not matched to a gene: 5. Germline assignment: CDR1 MNHNS and CDR2 SASEGT. The CDR3 region has the DNA TGTGCCAGCAGCCCAGGGGGTTTCAATCAGCCCCAGCATTTT. Encoded protein: CASSPGGFNQPQHF.

The sample holds many counts of this clonotype. The V and J genes are TRBV10-3 and TRBJ2-7, with 8 positions matching TRBD1. Germline V CDR1 and CDR2: ENHRY, SYGVKD. The CDR3 runs to 16 residues. J gave up 5 bases and V 0 bases, and 9 bases lay outside the gene matches. CDR3 residues: CAISESMDRAYHEQYF. The DNA of the CDR3 is TGTGCCATCAGTGAGTCGATGGACAGGGCATATCACGAGCAGTACTTC.

CDR3 region: CASSSRRTYEQYF. CDR3 coding DNA: TGTGCCAGTAGCAGCCGAAGGACATACGAGCAGTACTTC. The J gene is TRBJ2-7, the V gene TRBV19, with a possible D match to TRBD1 (5 bases). V dropped 6 bases and J dropped 4 bases, with 13 bases sitting between them. The CDR3 totals 13 residues. Germline-derived CDR1 and CDR2 are LNHDA and SQIVND (reference sequence).

In DNA, the CDR3 is TGTGCCAGCAGTTTCCTAGCGGTTATCACAGATACGCAGTATTTT. Amino acids: CASSFLAVITDTQYF. The genes are TRBV6-2 or TRBV6-3 and TRBJ2-3, with TRBD2 matching 7 bases. The germline V gene has CDR1 MNHEY and CDR2 SVGEGT. Trimming cost V 4 bases and J 2 bases; bases outside gene matches: 6. The CDR3 contains 15 residues.

This clonotype showed up just a few times. The chain carries TRBV19 and TRBJ1-3; no clear D. The CDR3 covers 13 residues. CDR1 and CDR2 from the germline V gene are LNHDA and SQIVND (reference sequence). V shed 7 bases and J shed 0 bases, with 7 bases lying between them. The CDR3 loop reads CASTPNSGNTIYF. As DNA, the CDR3 is TGTGCCAGTACTCCGAACTCTGGAAACACCATATATTTT.

This clonotype was detected ten times or more. The rearrangement uses TRBV28 and TRBJ2-6; D uncertain. The ends were cut back, 5 bases at V and 2 bases at J, with 19 bases in the middle. Germline CDR1 reads MDHEN; CDR2 reads SYDVKM. The CDR3 contains 18 residues. The CDR3 sequence is CASSHNQVVPPGANVLTF. The CDR3 DNA reads TGTGCCAGCAGTCATAATCAGGTCGTCCCCCCTGGGGCCAACGTCCTGACTTTC.

This chain connects TRBV7-9 to TRBJ2-7, with D hard to call. Germline CDR1 SEHNR, CDR2 FQNEAQ (reference sequence). The CDR3 sequence is 13 residues long. The V end was cut by 3 bases, the J end by 3 bases, with 9 bases between. CDR3 in DNA: TGTGCCAGCAGCTTGCAAAATCTCTACGAGCAGTACTTC. Translation gives CASSLQNLYEQYF.

This clonotype was detected a few times. In nucleotides, the CDR3 is TGTGCCAGCAGTTTTAGGGGGGGTCAGCAAGAGACCCAGTACTTC. Translated: CASSFRGGQQETQYF. V and J are TRBV28 and TRBJ2-5, with a tentative D call TRBD2 (7 bases). This CDR3 is built from 15 residues. Trimming took 3 bases from V and 2 from J, leaving 13 bases between them. Germline V gene data show CDR1 as MDHEN and CDR2 as SYDVKM.

The table lists this clonotype with a few counts. The rearrangement links TRBV20-1 to TRBJ2-7; unclear D gene. V dropped 3 bases and J dropped 4 bases, with 7 bases sitting between them. CDR3 length equals 11 residues. CDR1 and CDR2 from the germline V gene are DFQATT and SNEGSKA (reference sequence). This chain's CDR3 is CSASSGYEQYF. In DNA form, the CDR3 reads TGCAGTGCTAGTTCAGGTTACGAGCAGTACTTC.

This clonotype came up many times. The chain employs TRBV27 and TRBJ2-3; D might be TRBD2 (7 bases). CDR1 and CDR2 from the germline V gene are MNHEY and SMNVEV (reference sequence). V was cut by 0 bases and J by 2 bases, with 15 bases left in between. This CDR3 is 17 amino acids long. In nucleotides, the CDR3 is TGTGCCAGCAGTTTATCTCGAGGGGGGGAGAACACAGATACGCAGTATTTT. Protein: CASSLSRGGENTDTQYF.

This chain uses TRBV2 with TRBJ2-3, with D unresolved. V lost 3 bases, J lost 2 bases, and 15 bases lay in between. Germline CDR1 SNHLY, CDR2 FYNNEI. The length of the CDR3 is 16 residues. For the CDR3, the DNA is TGTGCCAGCAGTGAGGGGATCCTATCTAACACAGATACGCAGTATTTT. Translated, it gives CASSEGILSNTDTQYF.

The chain combines TRBV28 with TRBJ2-7; 9 bases map to TRBD2. Germline loops: CDR1 MDHEN, CDR2 SYDVKM. V trimming: 8 bases; J trimming: 7 bases; junction bases outside the gene matches: 12. The CDR3 has 14 residues. For the CDR3, the DNA is TGTGCCAGCCACCGGCTAGCGGGGAAAAGGGAGCAGTACTTC. Amino acid sequence: CASHRLAGKREQYF.